These 13 T cell receptor beta chains came from one sample sequenced in a study of blood T cell repertoires in COVID-19. Data came from immunoSEQ multiplex PCR; TCRdb stores just in-frame clones and leaves some out. The sample lists about 140,000 clones; 82% were seen once. The sequencing input was peripheral blood. These receptors originate from a woman older than 75 with acute or convalescent COVID-19.

V usage is TRBV5-3 and J usage is TRBJ2-3, with 13 bases aligning to TRBD2. TRBV5-3 is sorted into the ORF group, with uncertain function. There are 15 residues in the CDR3. V lost 3 bases to trimming and J lost 3 bases; unmatched junction nucleotides: 1. The CDR3 loop reads CARSWGLAGTDTQYF. The CDR3 region has the DNA TGTGCCAGAAGCTGGGGACTAGCGGGAACAGATACGCAGTATTTT.

The chain joins TRBV7-6 to TRBJ2-4, with 8 nucleotides matching TRBD2. After removal of 1 base from V and 7 bases from J, the junction contained 6 bases not matched to a gene. CDR1 is SGHVS and CDR2 is FNYEAQ in the germline V gene. The CDR3 extends over 15 amino acids. CDR3 protein: CASSLGRGARNIQYF. Written as DNA, the CDR3 is TGTGCCAGCAGCTTAGGGCGGGGGGCAAGGAACATTCAGTACTTC.

The rearrangement uses TRBV9 and TRBJ2-7, with D possibly being TRBD2 (6 bases). The CDR3 is 13 amino acids. Trimming cost V 5 bases and J 2 bases, with 11 bases left between them. Per the germline V gene, CDR1 is SGDLS and CDR2 is YYNGEE. In DNA form, the CDR3 reads TGTGCCAGCAGTAGAGCGGGCACCTACGAGCAGTACTTC. Protein: CASSRAGTYEQYF.

The chain links TRBV15 to TRBJ1-5, with a tentative D call TRBD1 (6 bases). This CDR3 is 15 amino acids long. Trimming stripped 0 bases from V and 7 bases from J, with 13 bases between. Germline CDR1 LNHNV, CDR2 YYDKDF (reference sequence). The CDR3 is CATSRDPQGQQPQHF. In DNA, the CDR3 is TGTGCCACCAGCAGAGATCCCCAGGGGCAACAGCCCCAGCATTTT.

This clone occurred a few times. The rearrangement uses TRBV19 and TRBJ1-5; 7 nucleotides align to TRBD1. The junction had 7 bases not matched to a gene; V was cut back by 4 bases and J by 7 bases. CDR1 is LNHDA, CDR2 SQIVND, per germline (reference sequence). CDR3 length: 14 residues. The chain's CDR3 is CASSKTGLGQPQHF. The CDR3 DNA reads TGTGCCAGTAGTAAGACAGGGTTGGGGCAGCCCCAGCATTTT.

This clone was observed a single time. This chain connects TRBV5-8 to TRBJ2-1; TRBD2 matches at 12 bases. V dropped 0 bases and J dropped 4; count of bases not matched to a gene: 8. Germline values: CDR1 SGHTS, CDR2 YDEGEE. The CDR3 runs 18 residues. The CDR3 nucleotides are TGTGCCAGCAGCTTGGCCCTTGAAGGACTAGCGGGATACAATGAGCAGTTCTTC. This gives the protein CASSLALEGLAGYNEQFF.

V usage is TRBV6-5 and J usage is TRBJ1-1, with D possibly being TRBD1 (5 bases). Per germline, CDR1 MNHEY and CDR2 SVGAGI. The ends were cut back, 2 bases at V and 4 bases at J, with 14 bases in the middle. The CDR3 is 15 amino acids. CDR3 DNA: TGTGCCAGCAGTTACCTGGGGTCGGGGGGCACTGAAGCTTTCTTT. The encoded protein is CASSYLGSGGTEAFF.

CDR3 sequence: CASSLSSTRELFF. CDR3 in DNA: TGCGCCAGCAGCTTGAGTAGTACGCGGGAGCTGTTTTTT. The chain carries TRBV5-1 and TRBJ2-2; D ambiguous. The CDR3 spans 13 residues. V was shortened by 1 base and J by 9 bases, with 10 bases between the two germline ends. Per germline, CDR1 SGHRS and CDR2 YFSETQ.

CDR3: CASSLGGGGGNEQFF. In nucleotides, the CDR3 is TGTGCCAGCAGCTTAGGCGGCGGCGGGGGCAATGAGCAGTTCTTC. This sequence joins TRBV7-9 and TRBJ2-1; the match to TRBD2 covers 7 bases. The CDR3 extends over 15 amino acids. After removal of 1 base from V and 6 bases from J, the junction contained 6 bases not matched to a gene. Germline CDR1 SEHNR, CDR2 FQNEAQ (reference sequence).

The chain couples TRBV11-2 to TRBJ1-6; D is ambiguous. With 5 bases removed from V and 8 bases from J, the gap between germline ends came to 10 bases. CDR3 length: 13 amino acids. Germline CDR1 is SGHAT and CDR2 is FQNNGV. Here the CDR3 reads CASSLREHSPLHF. CDR3 DNA sequence: TGTGCCAGCAGCCTCCGGGAGCATTCACCCCTCCACTTT.

This chain connects TRBV6-5 to TRBJ1-3; D is ambiguous. CDR1 is MNHEY, CDR2 SVGAGI, per germline. V lost 6 bases and J lost 0, with 12 bases in between. CDR3 length equals 15 residues. The CDR3 loop reads CASSRSGRSGNTIYF. The CDR3 DNA follows: TGTGCCAGCAGCCGAAGTGGCCGCTCTGGAAACACCATATATTTT.

The sample holds a few counts of this clone. The chain joins TRBV5-1 to TRBJ1-5; TRBD1 matches 9 bases. Germline V CDR1 and CDR2: SGHRS, YFSETQ. The CDR3 sequence is 12 residues long. J lost 7 bases, V lost 8 bases, and 4 bases had no gene match. As DNA, the CDR3 is TGCGCCAGTACAGGGGGCGGGCAGCCCCAGCATTTT. It translates to CASTGGGQPQHF. The full variable domain, rest sourced from reference TRBV5-1 and TRBJ1-5, is KAGVTQTPRYLIKTRGQQVTLSCSPISGHRSVSWYQQTPGQGLQFLFEYFSETQRNKGNFPGRFSGRQFSNSRSEMNVSTLELGDSALYLCASTGGGQPQHFGDGTRLSIL.

V is TRBV7-3 and J is TRBJ2-1; 9 nucleotides line up with TRBD2. V shed 4 bases and J 6 bases; nucleotides not matched to a gene: 7. This CDR3 region has 15 residues. Germline loops: CDR1 SGHTA, CDR2 FQGTGA. The CDR3 loop is CASSSRGGVGNEQFF. The CDR3 region has the DNA TGTGCCAGCAGCTCACGCGGGGGGGTTGGCAATGAGCAGTTCTTC. The complete variable domain, with remaining parts taken from reference TRBV7-3 and TRBJ2-1, reads GAGVSQTPSNKVTEKGKYVELRCDPISGHTALYWYRQSLGQGPEFLIYFQGTGAADDSGLPNDRFFAVRPEGSVSTLKIQRTERGDSAVYLCASSSRGGVGNEQFFGPGTRLTVL.